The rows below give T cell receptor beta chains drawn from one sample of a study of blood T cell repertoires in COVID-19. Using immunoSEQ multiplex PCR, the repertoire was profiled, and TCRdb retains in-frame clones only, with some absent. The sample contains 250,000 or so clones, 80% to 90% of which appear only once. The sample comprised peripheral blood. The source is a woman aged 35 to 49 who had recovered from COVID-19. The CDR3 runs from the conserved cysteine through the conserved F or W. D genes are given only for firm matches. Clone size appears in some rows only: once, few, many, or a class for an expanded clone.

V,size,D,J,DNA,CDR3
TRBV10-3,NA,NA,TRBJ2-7,TGTGCCATCAGTGAGAAGGCAGGGTACGTGAGCGAGCAGTACTTC,CAISEKAGYVSEQYF
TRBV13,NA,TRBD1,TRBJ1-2,TGTGCCAGCAGCTCGGACAGGCTATATGGCTACACCTTC,CASSSDRLYGYTF
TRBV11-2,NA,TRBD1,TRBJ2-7,TGTGCCAGCAGCTCCTCAGGGGGTTACGAGCAGTACTTC,CASSSSGGYEQYF
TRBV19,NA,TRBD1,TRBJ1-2,TGTGCCAGTAGAACCCGGACAGGGGGCGCCTATGGCTACACCTTC,CASRTRTGGAYGYTF
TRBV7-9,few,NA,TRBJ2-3,TGTGCCAGCAGAAGGGCTGGAGGTACGCAGTATTTT,CASRRAGGTQYF
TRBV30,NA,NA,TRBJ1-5,TGTGCCTGGAGTGTATCGTACGGGTTACCCCAGCATTTT,CAWSVSYGLPQHF
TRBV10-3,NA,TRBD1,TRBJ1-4,TGTGCCAGCTTCACGGGACAGGGGATAACCGGTAATGAAAAACTGTTTTTT,CASFTGQGITGNEKLFF
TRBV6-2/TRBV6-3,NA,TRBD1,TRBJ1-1,TGTGCCAGCAGTTACTCACGACAGGGGGAAACTGAAGCTTTCTTT,CASSYSRQGETEAFF
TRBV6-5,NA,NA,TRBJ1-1,TGTGCCAGCAGTTACAACGGGTTTTTGGCTGAAGCTTTCTTT,CASSYNGFLAEAFF
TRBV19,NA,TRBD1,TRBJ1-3,TGTGCCACCTTCAGACAGGGCGAGGCGGACACCATATATTTT,CATFRQGEADTIYF
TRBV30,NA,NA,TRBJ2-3,TGTGCCTGGAGTGTAGCAAGGGAGGCTACGCAGTATTTT,CAWSVAREATQYF
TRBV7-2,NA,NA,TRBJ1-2,TGTGCCAGCAGCTTAGGTGTGGGGGGAAGGGGTGGCTACACCTTC,CASSLGVGGRGGYTF
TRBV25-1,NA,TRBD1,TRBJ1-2,TGTGCCAGCAGTGAATCGATAGGGGGCAACTATGGCTACACCTTC,CASSESIGGNYGYTF
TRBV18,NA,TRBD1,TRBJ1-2,TGTGCCAGCTCACCACCCAGTGTGTCAGGGGGCTATGGCTACACCTTC,CASSPPSVSGGYGYTF
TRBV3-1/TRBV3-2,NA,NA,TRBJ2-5,TGTGCCAGCAGCCCCAACCGAGGGAAAGGCCAAGAGACCCAGTACTTC,CASSPNRGKGQETQYF
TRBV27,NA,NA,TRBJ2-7,TGTGCCAGCAGTGTACGGGGACAATCCGAGCAGTACTTC,CASSVRGQSEQYF
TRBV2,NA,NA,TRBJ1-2,TGTGCCAGCAGCCTATTCGGGGACACATGCGTCTTC,CASSLFGDTCVF